This is a list of T cell receptor beta chains from one sample in a study of tumour-infiltrating T cells in Burkitt lymphoma. Assay used: immunoSEQ multiplex PCR; TCRdb lists only in-frame clones, some missing. The table lists more than 40,000 clones, around 30% of them singletons. The sample comprised tumor tissue. The receptors derive from a human donor with Burkitt lymphoma. CDR3s include the opening cysteine and the closing phenylalanine or tryptophan. D genes are given only for firm matches. For some rows the clone size is stated as once, few or many, or as a class when expanded; others skip it.

v_call: TRBV5-4
clone_size: -
d_call: TRBD2
j_call: TRBJ2-5
cdr3_aa: CASSGGGLAGETQYF
cdr3_nt: TGTGCCAGCAGCGGGGGGGGACTAGCGGGGGAGACCCAGTACTTC

v_call: TRBV6-1
clone_size: -
d_call: -
j_call: TRBJ2-5
cdr3_aa: CASTEAGRGETQYF
cdr3_nt: TGTGCCAGCACCGAAGCGGGGAGGGGGGAGACCCAGTACTTC

v_call: TRBV6-1
clone_size: -
d_call: -
j_call: TRBJ1-4
cdr3_aa: CATVAAAANEKLFF
cdr3_nt: TGTGCTACGGTGGCGGCAGCGGCTAATGAAAAACTGTTTTTT

v_call: TRBV12-2
clone_size: -
d_call: -
j_call: TRBJ2-4
cdr3_aa: CASRLATVAKNIQYF
cdr3_nt: TGTGCAAGTCGCTTAGCTACCGTAGCCAAAAACATTCAGTACTTC

v_call: TRBV5-6
clone_size: -
d_call: TRBD1
j_call: TRBJ1-3
cdr3_aa: CASSRGTGLGNTIYF
cdr3_nt: TGTGCCAGCAGCCGCGGGACAGGGTTAGGAAACACCATATATTTT

v_call: TRBV6-1
clone_size: -
d_call: -
j_call: TRBJ1-5
cdr3_aa: CASSERPRDHQPQHF
cdr3_nt: TGTGCCAGCAGTGAACGCCCGAGGGACCATCAGCCCCAGCATTTT

v_call: TRBV15
clone_size: -
d_call: -
j_call: TRBJ2-5
cdr3_aa: CATSSKRPTAETQYF
cdr3_nt: TGTGCCACCAGCAGCAAACGACCGACAGCAGAGACCCAGTACTTC

v_call: TRBV21-1
clone_size: few
d_call: -
j_call: TRBJ1-4
cdr3_aa: CASSKGDRQGQATNEKLFF
cdr3_nt: TGTGCCAGCAGCAAAGGGGATCGACAGGGACAAGCAACTAATGAAAAACTGTTTTTT

v_call: TRBV7-9
clone_size: few
d_call: TRBD1
j_call: TRBJ2-1
cdr3_aa: CASSSQGGYNEQFF
cdr3_nt: TGTGCCAGCAGCTCACAGGGGGGCTACAATGAGCAGTTCTTC

v_call: TRBV4-2
clone_size: few
d_call: -
j_call: TRBJ2-2
cdr3_aa: CASSPRKQNTGELFF
cdr3_nt: TGTGCCAGCAGTCCAAGAAAACAGAACACCGGGGAGCTGTTTTTT

v_call: TRBV5-1
clone_size: -
d_call: TRBD1
j_call: TRBJ1-5
cdr3_aa: CASSTGQGSSGPQHF
cdr3_nt: TGCGCCAGCAGCACGGGACAGGGGTCCTCTGGGCCCCAGCATTTT

v_call: TRBV29-1
clone_size: few
d_call: -
j_call: TRBJ2-5
cdr3_aa: CSSRQQETQYF
cdr3_nt: TGCAGCTCCAGACAGCAAGAGACCCAGTACTTC

v_call: TRBV29-1
clone_size: few
d_call: -
j_call: TRBJ2-7
cdr3_aa: CSALNRGTYEQYF
cdr3_nt: TGCAGCGCCTTGAATAGGGGAACCTACGAGCAGTACTTC

v_call: TRBV6-5
clone_size: -
d_call: -
j_call: TRBJ1-2
cdr3_aa: CASSSTQSYGYTF
cdr3_nt: TGTGCCAGCAGTTCCACCCAGTCATATGGCTACACCTTC

v_call: TRBV5-5
clone_size: once
d_call: -
j_call: TRBJ1-4
cdr3_aa: CASSFTQTNEKLFF
cdr3_nt: TGTGCCAGCAGCTTTACTCAGACTAATGAAAAACTGTTTTTT

v_call: TRBV5-1
clone_size: -
d_call: -
j_call: TRBJ2-3
cdr3_aa: CASSLDGGSDTQYF
cdr3_nt: TGCGCCAGCAGCTTGGATGGGGGGTCAGATACGCAGTATTTT

v_call: TRBV4-2
clone_size: few
d_call: TRBD1
j_call: TRBJ2-2
cdr3_aa: CASSQKGANTGELFF
cdr3_nt: TGTGCCAGCAGCCAAAAGGGGGCAAACACCGGGGAGCTGTTTTTT

v_call: TRBV7-9
clone_size: few
d_call: -
j_call: TRBJ1-2
cdr3_aa: CASSYHEGTDGYTF
cdr3_nt: TGTGCCAGCAGCTACCATGAGGGGACCGATGGCTACACCTTC

v_call: TRBV4-3
clone_size: once
d_call: TRBD1
j_call: TRBJ1-2
cdr3_aa: CASSQTGQGGSGYTF
cdr3_nt: TGCGCCAGCAGCCAGACTGGACAGGGAGGATCTGGCTACACCTTC

v_call: TRBV2
clone_size: few
d_call: -
j_call: TRBJ2-1
cdr3_aa: CASIRAGPDNEQFF
cdr3_nt: TGTGCCAGCATACGTGCGGGCCCAGACAATGAGCAGTTCTTC

v_call: TRBV15
clone_size: few
d_call: -
j_call: TRBJ1-6
cdr3_aa: CATSRDSFPPLHF
cdr3_nt: TGTGCCACCAGCAGGGACAGTTTCCCCCCCCTCCACTTT

v_call: TRBV10-3
clone_size: -
d_call: -
j_call: TRBJ1-6
cdr3_aa: CAISESQRNSPLHF
cdr3_nt: TGTGCCATCAGTGAGTCACAGAGAAATTCACCCCTCCACTTT

v_call: TRBV30
clone_size: few
d_call: -
j_call: TRBJ1-2
cdr3_aa: CAWFFGGKYGYTF
cdr3_nt: TGTGCCTGGTTTTTCGGGGGGAAGTATGGCTACACCTTC

v_call: TRBV7-2
clone_size: -
d_call: -
j_call: TRBJ2-1
cdr3_aa: CASSSFPGSRVNEQFF
cdr3_nt: TGTGCCAGCAGCTCCTTTCCCGGTTCGAGGGTCAATGAGCAGTTCTTC

v_call: TRBV4-3
clone_size: few
d_call: TRBD2
j_call: TRBJ2-5
cdr3_aa: CASSQRSGGEETQYF
cdr3_nt: TGCGCCAGCAGCCAACGTAGCGGGGGGGAGGAGACCCAGTACTTC

v_call: TRBV30
clone_size: -
d_call: -
j_call: TRBJ2-1
cdr3_aa: CAWAFNEQFF
cdr3_nt: TGTGCCTGGGCCTTCAATGAGCAGTTCTTC

v_call: TRBV15
clone_size: few
d_call: -
j_call: TRBJ2-2
cdr3_aa: CATSRDLTDTGELFF
cdr3_nt: TGTGCCACCAGCAGAGATCTGACCGACACCGGGGAGCTGTTTTTT

v_call: TRBV14
clone_size: few
d_call: -
j_call: TRBJ2-7
cdr3_aa: CASSQVQGPSPQYF
cdr3_nt: TGTGCCAGCAGCCAAGTGCAGGGACCTTCCCCGCAGTACTTC

v_call: TRBV2
clone_size: -
d_call: -
j_call: TRBJ2-1
cdr3_aa: CASRKGEQFF
cdr3_nt: TGTGCCAGCAGAAAGGGTGAGCAGTTCTTC

v_call: TRBV11-2
clone_size: -
d_call: -
j_call: TRBJ2-7
cdr3_aa: CASSLDGEYEQYF
cdr3_nt: TGTGCCAGCAGCTTAGATGGGGAATACGAGCAGTACTTC

v_call: TRBV7-6
clone_size: -
d_call: -
j_call: TRBJ2-7
cdr3_aa: CASSSSPYRPGSSYEQYF
cdr3_nt: TGTGCCAGCAGCTCGTCCCCATACAGGCCAGGGAGCTCCTACGAGCAGTACTTC

v_call: TRBV19
clone_size: -
d_call: -
j_call: TRBJ2-2
cdr3_aa: CASSISAGRSTGELFF
cdr3_nt: TGTGCCAGTAGTATATCGGCGGGGCGGAGCACCGGGGAGCTGTTTTTT

v_call: TRBV2
clone_size: -
d_call: -
j_call: TRBJ1-4
cdr3_aa: CASRRPTEHEKLFF
cdr3_nt: TGTGCCAGCAGAAGACCTACCGAACATGAAAAACTGTTTTTT

v_call: TRBV7-2
clone_size: -
d_call: TRBD1
j_call: TRBJ1-6
cdr3_aa: CASSSSPGQGRNSPLHF
cdr3_nt: TGTGCCAGCAGCTCATCTCCGGGACAGGGACGGAATTCACCCCTCCACTTT

v_call: TRBV7-3
clone_size: once
d_call: -
j_call: TRBJ2-5
cdr3_aa: CASSLSGGQETQYF
cdr3_nt: TGTGCCAGCAGCTTAAGCGGCGGGCAGGAGACCCAGTACTTC

v_call: TRBV27
clone_size: -
d_call: -
j_call: TRBJ1-1
cdr3_aa: CASSFTGYGTEAFF
cdr3_nt: TGTGCCAGCAGTTTTACAGGGTACGGCACTGAAGCTTTCTTT

v_call: TRBV6-5
clone_size: few
d_call: -
j_call: TRBJ1-2
cdr3_aa: CASSGPTQLGGYTF
cdr3_nt: TGTGCCAGCAGCGGACCGACACAATTGGGCGGCTACACCTTC

v_call: TRBV5-1
clone_size: -
d_call: -
j_call: TRBJ2-5
cdr3_aa: CASSRGTDQETQYF
cdr3_nt: TGCGCCAGCAGCCGGGGGACAGACCAAGAGACCCAGTACTTC

v_call: TRBV30
clone_size: once
d_call: TRBD2
j_call: TRBJ2-1
cdr3_aa: CAWSYGPSGGAHEQFF
cdr3_nt: TGTGCCTGGAGTTATGGACCTAGCGGGGGGGCCCATGAGCAGTTCTTC

v_call: TRBV27
clone_size: -
d_call: -
j_call: TRBJ2-2
cdr3_aa: CASSSQDTGELFF
cdr3_nt: TGTGCCAGCAGTTCCCAGGACACCGGGGAGCTGTTTTTT

v_call: TRBV7-9
clone_size: -
d_call: -
j_call: TRBJ1-1
cdr3_aa: CASTPSLNTEAFF
cdr3_nt: TGTGCCAGCACCCCCAGCCTGAACACTGAAGCTTTCTTT

v_call: TRBV7-9
clone_size: few
d_call: -
j_call: TRBJ2-2
cdr3_aa: CASSLLLGTGELFF
cdr3_nt: TGTGCCAGCAGCTTACTTCTAGGTACCGGGGAGCTGTTTTTT

v_call: TRBV2
clone_size: -
d_call: -
j_call: TRBJ1-1
cdr3_aa: CASSEQGAYTEAFF
cdr3_nt: TGTGCCAGCAGTGAACAGGGAGCGTACACTGAAGCTTTCTTT

v_call: TRBV2
clone_size: few
d_call: -
j_call: TRBJ2-5
cdr3_aa: CASSDGRRQETQYF
cdr3_nt: TGTGCCAGCAGCGATGGACGCCGCCAAGAGACCCAGTACTTC

v_call: TRBV7-2
clone_size: -
d_call: -
j_call: TRBJ1-2
cdr3_aa: CASSLATYSGGYTF
cdr3_nt: TGTGCCAGCAGCTTAGCGACGTACAGCGGTGGCTACACCTTC

v_call: TRBV6-1
clone_size: -
d_call: -
j_call: TRBJ1-1
cdr3_aa: CASSVQVSMNTEAFF
cdr3_nt: TGTGCCAGCAGTGTCCAGGTCAGCATGAACACTGAAGCTTTCTTT

v_call: TRBV7-2
clone_size: -
d_call: -
j_call: TRBJ2-1
cdr3_aa: CASSLVYRQFF
cdr3_nt: TGTGCCAGCAGCTTAGTCTACCGTCAATTCTTC

v_call: TRBV7-2
clone_size: few
d_call: -
j_call: TRBJ1-2
cdr3_aa: CASTLVGGGYGYTF
cdr3_nt: TGTGCCAGCACCCTAGTGGGGGGGGGCTATGGCTACACCTTC

v_call: TRBV5-1
clone_size: few
d_call: -
j_call: TRBJ2-7
cdr3_aa: CASSPGLQDYEQYF
cdr3_nt: TGCGCCAGCAGCCCAGGGCTCCAGGACTACGAGCAGTACTTC

v_call: TRBV6-1
clone_size: few
d_call: -
j_call: TRBJ1-2
cdr3_aa: CASSEGRPYGYTF
cdr3_nt: TGTGCCAGCAGTGAAGGACGGCCGTATGGCTACACCTTC

v_call: TRBV19
clone_size: -
d_call: TRBD1
j_call: TRBJ2-3
cdr3_aa: CASSTRRDRGHTDTQYF
cdr3_nt: TGTGCCAGTAGTACCCGCCGGGACAGGGGACACACAGATACGCAGTATTTT

v_call: TRBV5-6
clone_size: few
d_call: -
j_call: TRBJ1-1
cdr3_aa: CASSLGLRGKDTEAFF
cdr3_nt: TGTGCCAGCAGCTTGGGTTTGCGGGGGAAGGACACTGAAGCTTTCTTT